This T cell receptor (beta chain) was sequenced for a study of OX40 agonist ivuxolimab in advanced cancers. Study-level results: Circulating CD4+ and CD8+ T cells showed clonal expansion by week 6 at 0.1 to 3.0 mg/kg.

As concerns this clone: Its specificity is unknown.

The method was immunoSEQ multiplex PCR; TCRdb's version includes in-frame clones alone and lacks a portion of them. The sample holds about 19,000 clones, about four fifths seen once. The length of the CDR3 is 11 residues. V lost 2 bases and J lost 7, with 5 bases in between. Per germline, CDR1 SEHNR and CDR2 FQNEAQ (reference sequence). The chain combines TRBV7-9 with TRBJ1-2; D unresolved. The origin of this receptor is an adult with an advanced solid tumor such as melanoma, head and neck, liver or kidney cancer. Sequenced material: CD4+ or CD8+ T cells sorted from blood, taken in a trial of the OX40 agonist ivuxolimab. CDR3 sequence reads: CASSLKGGYTF. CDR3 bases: TGTGCCAGCAGCTTAAAGGGTGGCTACACCTTC.